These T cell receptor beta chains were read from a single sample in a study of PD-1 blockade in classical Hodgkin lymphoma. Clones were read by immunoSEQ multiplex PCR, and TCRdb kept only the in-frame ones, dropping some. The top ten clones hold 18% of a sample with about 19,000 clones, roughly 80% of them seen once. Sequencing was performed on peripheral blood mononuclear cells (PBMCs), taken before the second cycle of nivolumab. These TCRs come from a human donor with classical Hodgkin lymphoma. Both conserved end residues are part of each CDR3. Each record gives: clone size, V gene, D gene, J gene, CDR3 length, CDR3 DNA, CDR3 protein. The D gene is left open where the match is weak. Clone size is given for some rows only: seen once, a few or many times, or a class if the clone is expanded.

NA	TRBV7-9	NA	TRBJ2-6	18	TGTGCCAGCAGCTTAGCAGGGACCCGCCGCTCTGGGGCCAACGTCCTGACTTTC	CASSLAGTRRSGANVLTF
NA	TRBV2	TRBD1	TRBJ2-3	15	TGTGCCAGCAGTGGGGGGACAGTCGGCACAGATACGCAGTATTTT	CASSGGTVGTDTQYF
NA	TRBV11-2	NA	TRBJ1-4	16	TGTGCCAGCAGCTTAGATGCGGCAGCAACTAATGAAAAACTGTTTTTT	CASSLDAAATNEKLFF
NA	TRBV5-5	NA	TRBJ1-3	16	TGTGCCAGCAGCTTGGATCAGGCCCGCTCTGGAAACACCATATATTTT	CASSLDQARSGNTIYF
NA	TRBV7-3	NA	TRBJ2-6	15	TGTGCCAGCAGCTCCAATCCGGCCGCCCCGGACGTCCTGACTTTC	CASSSNPAAPDVLTF
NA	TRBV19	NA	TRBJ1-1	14	TGTGCCAGTAGTATAGATCCAGGACCCCAAGAAGCTTTCTTT	CASSIDPGPQEAFF
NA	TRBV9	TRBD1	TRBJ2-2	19	TGTGCCAGCAGCGTAGGAGTCCAACCTGGGACAGGGAACACCGGGGAGCTGTTTTTT	CASSVGVQPGTGNTGELFF
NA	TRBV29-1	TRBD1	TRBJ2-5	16	TGCAGCGTTGATCTACCCTCCGGGACAGTTAAAGAGACCCAGTACTTC	CSVDLPSGTVKETQYF
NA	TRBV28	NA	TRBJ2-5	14	TGTGCCAGCACCTTGGGAGGGGGCGTTGAGACCCAGTACTTC	CASTLGGGVETQYF
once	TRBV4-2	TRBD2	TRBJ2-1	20	TGTGCCAGCACCGACCTGGGGGGACTAGCGGGAGGCAGCTCCTACAATGAGCAGTTCTTC	CASTDLGGLAGGSSYNEQFF
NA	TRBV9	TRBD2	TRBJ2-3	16	TGTGCCAGCAGCGTAGCTGCGGGAGGAGTCGCAGATACGCAGTATTTT	CASSVAAGGVADTQYF
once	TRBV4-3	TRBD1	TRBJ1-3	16	TGCGCCAGCAGCCAAGACAGGGGGGAATCTGGAAACACCATATATTTT	CASSQDRGESGNTIYF
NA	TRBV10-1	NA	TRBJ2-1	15	TGCGCCAGCAGTCACCATCGGGAGTTCGACAATGAGCAGTTCTTC	CASSHHREFDNEQFF
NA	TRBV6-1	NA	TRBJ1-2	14	TGTGCCAGCAACGACCTCGGGGGATTCACTGGCTACACCTTC	CASNDLGGFTGYTF
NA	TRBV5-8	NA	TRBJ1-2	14	TGTGCCAGCAGCTTGGAACGGACGGTCTCTGGCTACACCTTC	CASSLERTVSGYTF
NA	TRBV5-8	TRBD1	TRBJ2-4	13	TGTGCCAGCAGCTCCGACAGGGGAGACATTCAGTACTTC	CASSSDRGDIQYF
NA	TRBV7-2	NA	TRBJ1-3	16	TGTGCCAGCAGCTCCCGGATAGGATTAGGAGGAAACACCATATATTTT	CASSSRIGLGGNTIYF
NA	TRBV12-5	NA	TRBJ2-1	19	TGTGCTAGTGGTTTGGTACTCTTCGGGTTGGGACAATCCTACAATGAGCAGTTCTTC	CASGLVLFGLGQSYNEQFF
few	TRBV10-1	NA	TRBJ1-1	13	TGCGCCAGCAGTGAGTCCTTAGCCTCTGAAGCTTTCTTT	CASSESLASEAFF
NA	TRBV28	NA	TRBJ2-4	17	TGTGCCAGCGTCCCCCCCGTCGGGAGCGGTGCCAAAAACATTCAGTACTTC	CASVPPVGSGAKNIQYF
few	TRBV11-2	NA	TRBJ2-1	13	TGTGCCAGCAGCGAAGGGGCCTACAATGAGCAGTTCTTC	CASSEGAYNEQFF
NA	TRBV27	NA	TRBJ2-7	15	TGTGCCAGCAGTTTAGGTACAGGGATCTCCTACGAGCAGTACTTC	CASSLGTGISYEQYF
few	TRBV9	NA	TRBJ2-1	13	TGTGCCAGCAGCGTCCCCCCCAGGACAGAGCAGTTCTTC	CASSVPPRTEQFF
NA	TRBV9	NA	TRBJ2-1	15	TGTGCCAGCAGCGCCGGACTATTAAATTACAATGAGCAGTTCTTC	CASSAGLLNYNEQFF
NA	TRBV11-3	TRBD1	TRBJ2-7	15	TGTGCCAGCAGCCCGCGGGACAGGGGATCCTACGAGCAGTACTTC	CASSPRDRGSYEQYF
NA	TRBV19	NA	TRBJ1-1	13	TGTGCCAGTAGTTTACGGACATCGCCCGAAGCTTTCTTT	CASSLRTSPEAFF
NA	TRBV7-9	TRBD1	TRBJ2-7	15	TGTGCCAGCAGCTCCATCAGGGGGACCTCCTACGAGCAGTACTTC	CASSSIRGTSYEQYF
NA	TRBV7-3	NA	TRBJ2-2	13	TGTGCCAGCAGCCCCAGCTCATCCGGGGAGCTGTTTTTT	CASSPSSSGELFF
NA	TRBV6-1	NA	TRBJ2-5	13	TGTGCCAGCACCCAGGGGCCTCGGGAGACCCAGTACTTC	CASTQGPRETQYF
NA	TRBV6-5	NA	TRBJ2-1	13	TGTGCCAGCAGTGCGGCCCGGTCTGGGGAGCAGTTCTTC	CASSAARSGEQFF